A selection of T cell receptor beta chains follows, all from one sample in a study of T cell responses to AZD1222 COVID-19 vaccine. Using immunoSEQ multiplex PCR, the repertoire was profiled, and TCRdb retains in-frame clones only, with some absent. The sample consists of some 120,000 clones, roughly 85% of them appearing once. The input for sequencing was peripheral blood, taken 28 days after the second AZD1222 dose. The source is an adult who received the AZD1222 COVID-19 vaccine. Both conserved end residues are part of each CDR3. D genes are given only for firm matches. The size field is filled for only some rows; it gives once, few, many or a size class.

size: once; V: TRBV6-2/TRBV6-3; D: NA; J: TRBJ1-5; CDR3: CASSDGPGKGQPQHF; DNA: TGTGCCAGCAGTGACGGACCGGGGAAGGGCCAGCCCCAGCATTTT
size: NA; V: TRBV19; D: TRBD2; J: TRBJ2-7; CDR3: CASRTGTSSYEQYF; DNA: TGTGCCAGTAGAACCGGGACTAGCAGTTACGAGCAGTACTTC
size: few; V: TRBV2; D: NA; J: TRBJ1-1; CDR3: CASSEGTVAPDEAFF; DNA: TGTGCCAGCAGTGAAGGGACCGTGGCCCCCGATGAAGCTTTCTTT
size: NA; V: TRBV24-1; D: NA; J: TRBJ1-2; CDR3: CATSDLAVLKGYGYTF; DNA: TGTGCCACCAGTGATTTGGCGGTCCTTAAAGGCTATGGCTACACCTTC
size: NA; V: TRBV15; D: NA; J: TRBJ1-6; CDR3: CATSRDKQGRSPLHF; DNA: TGTGCCACCAGCAGAGATAAACAGGGCCGGTCACCCCTCCACTTT
size: NA; V: TRBV10-3; D: NA; J: TRBJ2-7; CDR3: CAISESMGSYEQYF; DNA: TGTGCCATCAGTGAGTCGATGGGGTCCTACGAGCAGTACTTC
size: NA; V: TRBV15; D: NA; J: TRBJ1-5; CDR3: CATSKDSGDQPQHF; DNA: TGTGCCACCAGCAAAGACAGTGGCGATCAGCCCCAGCATTTT
size: NA; V: TRBV2; D: TRBD1; J: TRBJ2-3; CDR3: CASRQGASTDTQYF; DNA: TGTGCCAGCCGACAGGGGGCGAGCACAGATACGCAGTATTTT
size: NA; V: TRBV6-5; D: TRBD1; J: TRBJ2-7; CDR3: CASSNDRGSSYEQYF; DNA: TGTGCCAGCAGCAACGACAGGGGGAGCTCCTACGAGCAGTACTTC
size: NA; V: TRBV6-2/TRBV6-3; D: TRBD1; J: TRBJ1-2; CDR3: CASSYWGQGNYGYTF; DNA: TGTGCCAGCAGTTACTGGGGACAGGGGAACTATGGCTACACCTTC
size: NA; V: TRBV2; D: TRBD2; J: TRBJ2-5; CDR3: CASSDASGGETQYF; DNA: TGTGCCAGCAGTGACGCTAGCGGGGGGGAGACCCAGTACTTC
size: once; V: TRBV10-3; D: NA; J: TRBJ1-2; CDR3: CAISEGGDTSANYGYTF; DNA: TGTGCCATCAGTGAAGGGGGGGATACATCAGCTAACTATGGCTACACCTTC
size: NA; V: TRBV5-1; D: TRBD1; J: TRBJ2-3; CDR3: CASRMGQVSTDTQYF; DNA: TGCGCCAGCAGAATGGGACAGGTCAGCACAGATACGCAGTATTTT
size: NA; V: TRBV5-6; D: NA; J: TRBJ1-1; CDR3: CASSLDPLGNTEAFF; DNA: TGTGCCAGCAGCTTGGATCCCCTAGGTAACACTGAAGCTTTCTTT
size: NA; V: TRBV15; D: NA; J: TRBJ1-3; CDR3: CATSKGMGNTIYF; DNA: TGTGCCACCAGCAAGGGCATGGGAAACACCATATATTTT
size: NA; V: TRBV7-9; D: NA; J: TRBJ1-4; CDR3: CASSLGGRGSGEKLFF; DNA: TGTGCCAGCAGCTTAGGCGGAAGGGGATCAGGAGAAAAACTGTTTTTT
size: NA; V: TRBV7-1; D: NA; J: TRBJ2-6; CDR3: CASSSSCHEGQSRTNVLTF; DNA: TGTGCCAGCAGCAGTTCATGTCACGAAGGACAAAGTCGGACCAACGTCCTGACTTTC
size: NA; V: TRBV28; D: NA; J: TRBJ2-7; CDR3: CASSTGRDEQYF; DNA: TGTGCCAGCAGTACGGGACGCGACGAGCAGTACTTC
size: NA; V: TRBV2; D: TRBD1; J: TRBJ2-7; CDR3: CASRTDRGYEQYF; DNA: TGTGCCAGCAGGACGGACAGGGGTTACGAGCAGTACTTC
size: NA; V: TRBV5-4; D: NA; J: TRBJ1-1; CDR3: CASSTLQVRRAFF; DNA: TGTGCCAGCAGCACCCTCCAGGTTAGAAGAGCTTTCTTT
size: NA; V: TRBV11-3; D: NA; J: TRBJ2-5; CDR3: CASSWTSVAGETQYF; DNA: TGTGCCAGCAGCTGGACGTCCGTAGCAGGGGAGACCCAGTACTTC
size: NA; V: TRBV19; D: TRBD1; J: TRBJ1-6; CDR3: CASSLRQGGDSPLHF; DNA: TGTGCCAGTAGTCTTCGACAGGGAGGGGATTCACCCCTCCACTTT
size: once; V: TRBV12-3/TRBV12-4; D: NA; J: TRBJ2-2; CDR3: CASRTRETGELFF; DNA: TGTGCCAGCAGGACCAGGGAGACCGGGGAGCTGTTTTTT
size: NA; V: TRBV2; D: NA; J: TRBJ1-2; CDR3: CASIGTATYGYTF; DNA: TGTGCCAGCATCGGGACGGCGACCTATGGCTACACCTTC
size: NA; V: TRBV3-1/TRBV3-2; D: NA; J: TRBJ1-6; CDR3: CASSQVPLGAFNSPLHF; DNA: TGTGCCAGCAGCCAAGTTCCCTTGGGAGCATTTAATTCACCCCTCCACTTT
size: NA; V: TRBV2; D: TRBD1; J: TRBJ2-2; CDR3: CASQLRTGNTGELFF; DNA: TGTGCCTCACAGCTGAGGACAGGTAACACCGGGGAGCTGTTTTTT
size: NA; V: TRBV5-6; D: NA; J: TRBJ1-2; CDR3: CASSQLWMADGDYGYTF; DNA: TGTGCCAGCAGCCAATTGTGGATGGCAGACGGAGACTATGGCTACACCTTC
size: NA; V: TRBV4-3; D: TRBD2; J: TRBJ2-1; CDR3: CASSQRSGGGYNEQFF; DNA: TGCGCCAGCAGCCAACGTTCTGGCGGGGGGTACAATGAGCAGTTCTTC
size: NA; V: TRBV3-1/TRBV3-2; D: NA; J: TRBJ1-3; CDR3: CASSQYTSSGNTIYF; DNA: TGTGCCAGCAGCCAATACACGAGCTCTGGAAACACCATATATTTT
size: NA; V: TRBV7-2; D: TRBD1; J: TRBJ2-1; CDR3: CASSLGDRDYNEQFF; DNA: TGTGCCAGCAGCCTCGGGGACAGGGACTACAATGAGCAGTTCTTC
size: NA; V: TRBV6-5; D: TRBD1; J: TRBJ2-7; CDR3: CASTRGDRVHEQYF; DNA: TGTGCCAGCACCCGGGGGGACAGGGTCCACGAGCAGTACTTC
size: few; V: TRBV20-1; D: NA; J: TRBJ2-2; CDR3: CSASWGGPNTGELFF; DNA: TGCAGTGCTAGTTGGGGAGGCCCGAACACCGGGGAGCTGTTTTTT
size: NA; V: TRBV10-1; D: TRBD1; J: TRBJ1-1; CDR3: CASRAGTGPEAFF; DNA: TGCGCCAGCAGGGCCGGGACAGGGCCTGAAGCTTTCTTT
size: once; V: TRBV30; D: NA; J: TRBJ2-7; CDR3: CAWSVLGIPYEQYF; DNA: TGTGCCTGGAGTGTACTGGGGATTCCGTACGAGCAGTACTTC
size: NA; V: TRBV5-1; D: NA; J: TRBJ1-1; CDR3: CASSRTGLNTEAFF; DNA: TGCGCCAGCAGCCGAACAGGGCTTAACACTGAAGCTTTCTTT
size: NA; V: TRBV11-1; D: NA; J: TRBJ1-2; CDR3: CASSLRVDYGYTF; DNA: TGTGCCAGCAGCTTACGTGTGGACTATGGCTACACCTTC
size: once; V: TRBV5-1; D: NA; J: TRBJ2-2; CDR3: CASSHLTGTGELFF; DNA: TGCGCCAGCAGCCATTTGACGGGTACCGGGGAGCTGTTTTTT
size: NA; V: TRBV5-1; D: NA; J: TRBJ2-1; CDR3: CASSLSSVQGGEQFF; DNA: TGCGCCAGCAGCCTTTCGTCGGTCCAAGGGGGTGAGCAGTTCTTC
size: NA; V: TRBV24-1; D: TRBD1; J: TRBJ2-2; CDR3: CATKSGQGNTGELFF; DNA: TGTGCCACCAAGTCGGGACAGGGGAACACCGGGGAGCTGTTTTTT
size: NA; V: TRBV10-3; D: TRBD1; J: TRBJ2-7; CDR3: CATHRDRDYEQYF; DNA: TGTGCCACGCACCGGGACAGGGACTACGAGCAGTACTTC